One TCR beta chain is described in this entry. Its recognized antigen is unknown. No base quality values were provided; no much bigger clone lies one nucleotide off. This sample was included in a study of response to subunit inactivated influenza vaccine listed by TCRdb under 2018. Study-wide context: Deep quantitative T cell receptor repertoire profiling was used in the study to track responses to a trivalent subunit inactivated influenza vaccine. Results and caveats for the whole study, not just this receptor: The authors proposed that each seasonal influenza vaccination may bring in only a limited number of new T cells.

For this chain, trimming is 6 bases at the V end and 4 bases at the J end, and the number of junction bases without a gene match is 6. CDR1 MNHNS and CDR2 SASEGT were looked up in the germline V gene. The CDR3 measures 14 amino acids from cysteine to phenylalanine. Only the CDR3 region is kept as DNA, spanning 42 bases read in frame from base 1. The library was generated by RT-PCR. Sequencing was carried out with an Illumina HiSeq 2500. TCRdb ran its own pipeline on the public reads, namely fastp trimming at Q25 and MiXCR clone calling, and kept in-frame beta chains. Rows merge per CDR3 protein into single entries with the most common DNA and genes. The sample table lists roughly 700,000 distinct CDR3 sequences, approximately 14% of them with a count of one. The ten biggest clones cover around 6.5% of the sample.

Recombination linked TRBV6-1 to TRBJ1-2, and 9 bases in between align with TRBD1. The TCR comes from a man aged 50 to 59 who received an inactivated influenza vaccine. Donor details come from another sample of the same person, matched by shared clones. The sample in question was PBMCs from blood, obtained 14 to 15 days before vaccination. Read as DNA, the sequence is TGTGCCAGCAGCACGACAGGGGGGATCTATGGCTACACCTTC. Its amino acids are CASSTTGGIYGYTF.